The next 29 T cell receptor beta chains were all read from a single sample in a study of OX40 agonist ivuxolimab in advanced cancers. Assay: immunoSEQ multiplex PCR; the TCRdb copy retains only in-frame clones and omits some. The data show over 55,000 clones, approximately 89% seen once. This material consisted of CD4+ or CD8+ T cells sorted from blood, taken in a trial of the OX40 agonist ivuxolimab. The receptors were sampled from an adult with an advanced solid tumor such as melanoma, head and neck, liver or kidney cancer.

The V gene is TRBV6-1, the J gene TRBJ1-2; 11 nucleotides agree with TRBD1. With 2 bases clipped from V and 8 bases from J, the junction kept 7 bases outside the gene matches. This CDR3 is built from 15 residues. Looked up from germline, CDR1 is MNHNS and CDR2 is SASEGT. CDR3 sequence: CASSEYVGQGGGYTF. CDR3 DNA sequence: TGTGCCAGCAGTGAATACGTGGGACAGGGGGGCGGCTACACCTTC.

In its sample, this clone was seen a few times. The chain joins TRBV5-4 to TRBJ1-1, with D possibly TRBD1 on 5 matching bases. Trimming took 0 bases from V and 1 from J, leaving 10 bases between them. The length of the CDR3 is 15 residues. Germline CDR1 SGHNT, CDR2 YYREEE (reference sequence). CDR3 amino acids: CASSLALTANTEAFF. As DNA, the CDR3 is TGTGCCAGCAGCTTGGCCTTGACAGCGAACACTGAAGCTTTCTTT.

CDR3 bases: TGTGCCAGCAGCCTCCGGACAGACACTGGGGCCAACGTCCTGACTTTC. It yields the protein CASSLRTDTGANVLTF. V gene TRBV7-9 combines with J gene TRBJ2-6, with TRBD1 as a possible D gene (6 bases). V was shortened by 5 bases and J by 2 bases, with 13 bases between the two germline ends. CDR3 length: 16 amino acids. Germline-derived CDR1 and CDR2 are SEHNR and FQNEAQ (reference sequence).

The chain couples TRBV10-1 to TRBJ1-1; D gene ambiguous. Deletions cut 3 bases from V and 0 bases from J, with 8 bases between. This CDR3 contains 14 residues. Germline CDR1 is WNHNN and CDR2 is SYGVQD (reference sequence). The CDR3: CASSEAYLNTEAFF. CDR3 nucleotide sequence: TGCGCCAGCAGTGAAGCCTACCTGAACACTGAAGCTTTCTTT.

The chain links TRBV11-2 to TRBJ1-6; possibly TRBD1 for D (6 bases). The CDR3 totals 15 residues. The V gene's germline CDR1 is SGHAT and CDR2 FQNNGV. Deletions cut 4 bases from V and 8 bases from J, with 15 bases between. For the CDR3, the DNA is TGTGCCAGCAGCTCCCGAGGGGGTTGGGATTCACCCCTCCACTTT. As protein: CASSSRGGWDSPLHF.

This clone appeared once. The rearrangement joins TRBV5-1 to TRBJ1-2; D is perhaps TRBD1 (6 bases). Germline-derived CDR1 and CDR2 are SGHRS and YFSETQ. With 0 bases removed from V and 3 bases from J, the gap between germline ends came to 21 bases. The length of the CDR3 is 18 residues. The CDR3 DNA is TGCGCCAGCAGCTTGGGACAGGTAACCGAGAAGAGGGACTATGGCTACACCTTC. Translating it yields CASSLGQVTEKRDYGYTF. Supplemented by reference TRBV5-1 and TRBJ1-2, the full variable domain reads KAGVTQTPRYLIKTRGQQVTLSCSPISGHRSVSWYQQTPGQGLQFLFEYFSETQRNKGNFPGRFSGRQFSNSRSEMNVSTLELGDSALYLCASSLGQVTEKRDYGYTFGSGTRLTVV.

This clone is a singleton in its sample. J is TRBJ1-5 and V is TRBV30, with D possibly matching TRBD1 (5 bases). The CDR3 loop spans 13 amino acids. Per the germline V gene, CDR1 is GTSNPN and CDR2 is SVGIG (reference sequence). V was shortened by 1 base and J by 6 bases, with 10 bases between the two germline ends. The CDR3 region has the DNA TGTGCCTGGAGTGACGGGGGGGGTCAGCCCCAGCATTTT. Its protein is CAWSDGGGQPQHF.

CDR3 DNA sequence: TGTGCCAGCACCCGATTAAGAGCGGACAATGAGCAGTTCTTC. This encodes CASTRLRADNEQFF. The chain is built from TRBV7-9 and TRBJ2-1; D is possibly TRBD2 (5 bases). V was shortened by 7 bases and J by 5 bases, with 15 bases between the two germline ends. Germline V lookup: CDR1 SEHNR, CDR2 FQNEAQ (reference sequence). The CDR3 has 14 amino acids.

This clone showed up just a few times. The rearrangement links TRBV5-1 to TRBJ2-1; D is perhaps TRBD2 (6 bases). V dropped 4 bases and J dropped 6 bases, with 11 bases sitting between them. The CDR3 contains 13 residues. From germline, CDR1 is SGHRS and CDR2 YFSETQ. The CDR3 loop reads CASSLRLGNEQFF. The CDR3 nucleotides are TGCGCCAGCAGCCTGAGACTAGGCAATGAGCAGTTCTTC.

The rearrangement joins TRBV5-1 to TRBJ2-5, with unresolved D. TRBJ2-7 matches the DNA end more closely, so the J call is doubtful. Germline V gives CDR1 SGHRS, CDR2 YFSETQ. This CDR3 comprises 13 residues. Written as DNA, the CDR3 is TGCGCCAGCAGCTTGGCGTACTCCTACGAGCAGTACTTC. Protein sequence: CASSLAYSYEQYF.

This chain joins TRBV7-8 and TRBJ2-2, with D unclear. This CDR3 is 12 amino acids long. The V and J ends lost 2 bases and 11 bases respectively, with 9 bases between them. Germline CDR1 and CDR2: SGHVS and FQNEAQ. CDR3: CASSLSGYELFF. The CDR3 bases are TGTGCCAGCAGCTTATCGGGTTACGAGCTGTTTTTT. Based on the CDR3 plus reference TRBV7-8 and TRBJ2-2, the full variable domain is GAGVSQSPRYKVAKRGQDVALRCDPISGHVSLFWYQQALGQGPEFLTYFQNEAQLDKSGLPSDRFFAERPEGSVSTLKIQRTQQEDSAVYLCASSLSGYELFFGEGSRLTVL.

V and J are TRBV6-6 and TRBJ1-5; D is ambiguous. The CDR3 extends over 15 amino acids. Trimming cost V 0 bases and J 4 bases, with 10 bases left between them. Germline CDR1 is MNHNY and CDR2 is SVGAGI (reference sequence). CDR3: CASSYSIGRNQPQHF. The CDR3 DNA sequence: TGTGCCAGCAGTTACTCGATCGGAAGGAATCAGCCCCAGCATTTT.

The rearrangement joins TRBV4-1 to TRBJ1-6, with 9 positions matching TRBD1. Germline V lookup: CDR1 MGHRA, CDR2 YSYEKL. V shed 2 bases and J 9 bases; nucleotides not matched to a gene: 5. The CDR3 extends over 15 amino acids. The CDR3 reads CASSQQDRGGSPLHF. The CDR3, as DNA: TGCGCCAGCAGCCAACAGGACAGGGGAGGTTCACCCCTCCACTTT.

V is TRBV5-6 and J is TRBJ2-2, with 10 bases lining up with TRBD2. The CDR3 contains 17 residues. CDR1 is SGHDT and CDR2 is YYEEEE in the germline V gene. Trimming at V came to 4 bases and at J to 1 base, leaving 7 bases not matched to a gene. The DNA for the CDR3 is TGTGCCAGCAGCCACGCGGCTAGCGGGAGGAACACCGGGGAGCTGTTTTTT. This translates into CASSHAASGRNTGELFF. The full variable domain, in which reference TRBV5-6 and TRBJ2-2 provide the parts outside the CDR3, is DAGVTQSPTHLIKTRGQQVTLRCSPKSGHDTVSWYQQALGQGPQFIFQYYEEEERQRGNFPDRFSGHQFPNYSSELNVNALLLGDSALYLCASSHAASGRNTGELFFGEGSRLTVL.

CDR3 nucleotides: TGTGCCAGCTCACCCGACAGGGTGGCTGAGCAGTTCTTC. Amino acids: CASSPDRVAEQFF. V and J are TRBV18 and TRBJ2-1, with 7 bases aligning to TRBD1. CDR1 is KGHSH and CDR2 is LQKENI in the germline V gene. Unmatched junction bases numbered 5, after V lost 3 bases and J lost 9 bases. This CDR3 contains 13 residues.

The chain links TRBV19 to TRBJ1-2; no clear D. Germline V CDR1 and CDR2: LNHDA, SQIVND (reference sequence). CDR3 size: 15 residues. The V and J ends lost 0 bases and 4 bases respectively, with 12 bases between them. CDR3 sequence: CASSIDGISAYGYTF. The CDR3 DNA reads as TGTGCCAGTAGTATAGACGGGATTTCTGCCTATGGCTACACCTTC. Supplemented by reference TRBV19 and TRBJ1-2, the full variable domain reads DGGITQSPKYLFRKEGQNVTLSCEQNLNHDAMYWYRQDPGQGLRLIYYSQIVNDFQKGDIAEGYSVSREKKESFPLTVTSAQKNPTAFYLCASSIDGISAYGYTFGSGTRLTVV.

This chain connects TRBV7-2 to TRBJ2-7, with 11 nucleotides matching TRBD2. This CDR3 comprises 15 residues. The germline CDR1 and CDR2 sequences are SGHTA and FQGNSA. Trimming took 5 bases from V and 3 from J; bases not matched to a gene: 6. The CDR3 is CASSPGGTSGYEQYF. As DNA, the CDR3 is TGTGCCAGCAGCCCGGGCGGGACTAGCGGCTACGAGCAGTACTTC.

V is TRBV6-1 and J is TRBJ2-3; the D gene could be TRBD1 or TRBD2 (6 bases each). Trimming removed 4 bases from V and 3 bases from J, with 14 bases in between. Germline V gives CDR1 MNHNS, CDR2 SASEGT. The CDR3 consists of 15 residues. DNA for the CDR3: TGTGCCAGCAGTGTCTGGGGGGCTCGGACAGATACGCAGTATTTT. Encoded protein: CASSVWGARTDTQYF.

This chain joins TRBV5-4 and TRBJ2-7, with TRBD2 identical over 7 bases. CDR3 length: 12 residues. V lost 4 bases, J lost 5 bases, and 3 bases stayed unmatched. CDR1 is SGHNT and CDR2 is YYREEE in the germline V gene (reference sequence). CDR3 sequence reads: CASSAGEDEQYF. The CDR3 DNA sequence: TGTGCCAGCAGCGCGGGGGAGGACGAGCAGTACTTC.

This clone was recorded once. J is TRBJ1-6 and V is TRBV2; D gene unclear. Trimming cost V 1 base and J 0 bases, with 7 bases left between them. Germline assignment: CDR1 SNHLY and CDR2 FYNNEI. This CDR3 has 16 residues. The CDR3 loop is CASSEGGNSYNSPLHF. CDR3 DNA sequence: TGTGCCAGCAGTGAAGGTGGCAACTCCTATAATTCACCCCTCCACTTT.

The chain links TRBV7-9 to TRBJ1-1, with D unclear. V lost 1 base, J lost 6 bases, and 12 bases lay in between. The germline CDR1 and CDR2 sequences are SEHNR and FQNEAQ (reference sequence). The CDR3 consists of 14 residues. CDR3 DNA: TGTGCCAGCAGCTTAGAGATTGGCAGGTCTGAAGCTTTCTTT. This encodes CASSLEIGRSEAFF.

The chain links TRBV30 to TRBJ2-2, with D unresolved. Trimming shortened V by 2 bases and J by 5 bases, and 9 bases separated the two germline ends. There are 13 residues in the CDR3. The germline CDR1 and CDR2 sequences are GTSNPN and SVGIG (reference sequence). CDR3 region: CAWSSQKTGELFF. The CDR3 DNA reads TGTGCCTGGAGTTCCCAGAAGACCGGGGAGCTGTTTTTT.

The V and J genes are TRBV7-5 and TRBJ2-3; TRBD1 reflects the table's D call only, with no check against the DNA. TRBV7-5 is annotated as a pseudogene. The CDR3 runs 16 residues. In DNA, the CDR3 is TGTGCCAGAAGCTTATGTCGGGACAGGGGCACAGATACGCAGTATTTT. The encoded protein is CARSLCRDRGTDTQYF.

The chain uses TRBV5-1 and TRBJ2-7; 10 nucleotides align to TRBD1. V was pared by 4 bases and J by 2 bases, with 12 bases of the junction left unmatched. The CDR3 runs to 17 residues. CDR1 is SGHRS and CDR2 is YFSETQ in the germline V gene. CDR3 loop: CASSPVGRTGGAYEQYF. For the CDR3, the DNA is TGCGCCAGCAGCCCAGTCGGTAGGACAGGGGGTGCCTACGAGCAGTACTTC.

The chain joins TRBV6-1 to TRBJ2-3, with TRBD2 matching over 16 bases. J lost 5 bases, V lost 0 bases, and 8 bases had no gene match. The CDR3 length is 19 residues. Germline V lookup: CDR1 MNHNS, CDR2 SASEGT. The CDR3 reads CASSEALLGLAGGIDTQYF. DNA for the CDR3: TGTGCCAGCAGTGAAGCCCTACTGGGACTAGCGGGGGGGATAGATACGCAGTATTTT.

This sequence joins TRBV4-1 and TRBJ2-1, with 8 nucleotides matching TRBD2. V trimming: 1 base; J trimming: 4 bases; junction bases outside the gene matches: 12. The CDR3 is 18 amino acids. Per the germline V gene, CDR1 is MGHRA and CDR2 is YSYEKL. For the CDR3, the DNA is TGCGCCAGCAGCCAAGCCTACATCGGACTAGCATCTTACAATGAGCAGTTCTTC. It codes for CASSQAYIGLASYNEQFF.

This clone has a handful of counts. The V gene is TRBV19, the J gene TRBJ1-5, with D possibly TRBD1 on 5 matching bases. The V gene lost 6 bases and the J gene lost 1 base, with 13 bases spanning the gap. Germline CDR1 reads LNHDA; CDR2 reads SQIVND (reference sequence). The CDR3 totals 15 residues. The CDR3 reads CASRLGERSNQPQHF. The CDR3 bases are TGTGCCAGTAGGCTAGGGGAAAGGAGCAATCAGCCCCAGCATTTT.

The CDR3 region is CASSLGGGATDTQYF. For the CDR3, the DNA is TGTGCCAGCAGCTTAGGCGGGGGGGCCACAGATACGCAGTATTTT. The rearrangement joins TRBV11-2 to TRBJ2-3; 9 bases map to TRBD2. The CDR3 is made up of 15 amino acids. Trimming took 1 base from V and 2 from J; bases not matched to a gene: 1. CDR1 is SGHAT, CDR2 FQNNGV, per germline.

Of note for this clone: One junction end disagrees with the germline gene, perhaps due to a read error. The genes are TRBV7-7 and TRBJ2-2, with D unresolved. This CDR3 is built from 15 residues. Germline CDR1 and CDR2: SSHAT and FNYEAQ (reference sequence). The CDR3 coding sequence is TGTGCTAGCAGCTTAATCGGCGGCGACACCGGGGAGCTGTTTTTT. Translation: CASSLIGGDTGELFF.